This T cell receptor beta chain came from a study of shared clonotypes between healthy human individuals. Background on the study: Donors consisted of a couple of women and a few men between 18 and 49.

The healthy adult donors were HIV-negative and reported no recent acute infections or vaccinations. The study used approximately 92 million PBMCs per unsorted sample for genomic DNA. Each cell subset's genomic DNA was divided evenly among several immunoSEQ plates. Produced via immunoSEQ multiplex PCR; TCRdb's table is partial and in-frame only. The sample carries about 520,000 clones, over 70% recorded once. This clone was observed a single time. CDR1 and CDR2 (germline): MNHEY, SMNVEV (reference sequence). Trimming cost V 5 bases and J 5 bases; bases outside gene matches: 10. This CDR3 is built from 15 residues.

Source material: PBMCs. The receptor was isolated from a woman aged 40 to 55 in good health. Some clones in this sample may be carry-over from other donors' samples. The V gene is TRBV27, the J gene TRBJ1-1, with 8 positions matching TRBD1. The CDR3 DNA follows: TGTGCCAGCAGTCCACGACAGGGGCAGAGGACTGAAGCTTTCTTT. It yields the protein CASSPRQGQRTEAFF.